This entry features one T cell receptor (beta chain) sequence. No antigen is known for it. The sample originates from a study of vaccination and CD4 T cells after COVID-19. Regarding treatment: roughly 10-day PBMC culture with coronavirus spike peptide pools or control peptides (ViraFEST assay). For ViraFEST, peptide pools expanded antigen-specific T cells, after which the TCRs were sequenced. Trimming took off 4 bases at V and 2 bases at J, with 9 bases between the two ends. Looked up from germline, CDR1 is SGHAT and CDR2 is FQNNGV. The CDR3 spans 14 residues. The Oncomine TCR Beta short-read assay was applied to DNA of cultured CD4+ T cells. TCRdb processed the PCR reads anew with MiXCR; each CDR3 protein has one entry. The profile shows some 13,000 distinct CDR3 sequences, around three fifths of them singletons.

The sample was CD4+ T cells from blood, cultured in vitro. V is TRBV11-2 and J is TRBJ2-1; no clear D. The TCR was taken from a human donor who had recovered from COVID-19. DNA for the CDR3: TGTGCCAGCAGCTCCATGCGGACCTACAATGAGCAGTTCTTC. Translation gives CASSSMRTYNEQFF.